Following are 24 T cell receptor beta chains from one sample sequenced in a study of tumor-infiltrating lymphocytes in primary liver carcinoma. The authors made TCR beta cDNA from around 500 ng total RNA with a constant-region primer. It was through three nested multiplex PCR rounds of slightly modified ARM-PCR that TCR beta libraries arose. The two initial PCR rounds, nine to eleven cycles each, used TRBV1-TRBV30 forward and C-beta reverse primers. TCRdb passed the multiplex PCR reads through MiXCR, listing each CDR3 protein once. This sample has about 310,000 distinct CDR3 sequences, with approximately 58% found just once. Extraction also yielded germline DNA, while blood RNA was obtained from unsorted whole blood. Source material: peripheral blood. The receptor source for this set is a woman aged 25-40 years with primary liver carcinoma and hepatitis B virus infection.

The chain combines TRBV29-1 with TRBJ2-1; D unresolved. The CDR3 totals 12 residues. Trimming took off 4 bases at V and 11 bases at J, with 15 bases between the two ends. Per germline, CDR1 SQVTM and CDR2 ANQGSEA. The CDR3 loop reads CSVGFWGNKQFF. The CDR3 DNA follows: TGCAGCGTTGGTTTTTGGGGAAATAAGCAGTTCTTC.

The chain carries TRBV6-2 or TRBV6-3 and TRBJ2-2, with D possibly being TRBD2 (6 bases). Deletions cut 5 bases from V and 6 bases from J, with 22 bases between. Germline assignment: CDR1 MNHEY and CDR2 SVGEGT. The CDR3 sequence is 17 residues long. CDR3 coding DNA: TGTGCCAGCAGTGGTCTCCATAACGGGAGAAAACCCGGGGAGCTGTTTTTT. Its translation: CASSGLHNGRKPGELFF.

Worth noting for this clonotype: Lacking the conserved final phenylalanine or tryptophan, this CDR3 likely reflects a read error. The chain recombines TRBV6-1 with TRBJ1-1; 7 bases map to TRBD1. Germline V gives CDR1 MNHNS, CDR2 SASEGT. V lost 3 bases to trimming and J lost 4 bases; unmatched junction nucleotides: 11. The CDR3 extends over 16 amino acids. The CDR3 protein is CASSDEGQRLGTEAFY. The CDR3 DNA sequence: TGTGCCAGCAGTGATGAGGGACAGCGGTTGGGCACTGAAGCTTTCTAC.

This clonotype has a single count. A junction boundary mismatches the germline segment, possibly from a read error. The V gene is TRBV13, the J gene TRBJ2-7; D is perhaps TRBD1 (6 bases). CDR3 length: 13 amino acids. The germline CDR1 and CDR2 sequences are PRHDT and FYEKMQ (reference sequence). CDR3 protein: CASSSRGHSEQCF. The CDR3 coding sequence is TGTGCCAGCAGCTCAAGGGGACATAGCGAGCAGTGCTTC.

This sequence joins TRBV7-8 and TRBJ1-5; D is ambiguous. CDR1 and CDR2 from the germline V gene are SGHVS and FQNEAQ. CDR3 length: 15 amino acids. The V gene lost 1 base and the J gene lost 2 bases, with 9 bases spanning the gap. The chain's CDR3 is CASSLVRTRNQPQHF. Written as DNA, the CDR3 is TGTGCCAGCAGCTTAGTTCGCACGCGCAATCAGCCCCAGCATTTT.

Comments on this clonotype: This may stem from a read error, because a much larger clone lies one nucleotide away. The V and J genes are TRBV12-5 and TRBJ2-3; 8 bases are a match to TRBD1. Germline CDR1 LGHNT, CDR2 FRNRAP. The CDR3 is 15 amino acids. V was clipped by 6 bases and J by 2 bases; unmatched bases: 7. The DNA of the CDR3 is TGTGCTAGTGGACAGACAGGGGCGAACACAGATACGCAGTATTTT. It yields the protein CASGQTGANTDTQYF. Combining the CDR3 with reference TRBV12-5 and TRBJ2-3 gives the whole variable domain DARVTQTPRHKVTEMGQEVTMRCQPILGHNTVFWYRQTMMQGLELLAYFRNRAPLDDSGMPKDRFSAEMPDATLATLKIQPSEPRDSAVYFCASGQTGANTDTQYFGPGTRLTVL.

This clonotype occurred a few times. As DNA, the CDR3 is TGTGCCAGCAGTAAGACGACAGGGGGGACTGAAGCTTTCTTT. Its protein is CASSKTTGGTEAFF. The chain joins TRBV6-5 to TRBJ1-1; 9 bases agree with TRBD1. Per germline, CDR1 MNHEY and CDR2 SVGAGI. V was clipped by 5 bases and J by 5 bases; unmatched bases: 6. The CDR3 loop spans 14 amino acids.

For this clonotype: A much more abundant neighbour one base away suggests this may be a read error. This sequence joins TRBV4-1 and TRBJ1-3, with 7 bases matching TRBD1. This CDR3 region has 14 residues. Germline V lookup: CDR1 MGHRA, CDR2 YSYEKL. The CDR3 nucleotides read TGCGCCAGCAGCCAGGGGGACAGCGGAAACATCATATATTTT. Translated: CASSQGDSGNIIYF.

A word on this clonotype: An end of the junction does not agree with germline; a read error may underlie this. This CDR3 reads CAWTRRIGQNLNERFF. CDR3 DNA sequence: TGTGCCTGGACTCGTAGAATCGGACAGAACTTGAATGAGCGGTTCTTC. The rearrangement joins TRBV30 to TRBJ2-1; perhaps TRBD1 as D (6 bases). This CDR3 region has 16 residues. Germline-derived CDR1 and CDR2 are GTSNPN and SVGIG (reference sequence).

This CDR3 is CASSPSLAGGGETQYF. CDR3 sequence (DNA): TGCGCCAGCAGCCCCTCTCTAGCGGGAGGGGGAGAGACCCAGTACTTC. The genes are TRBV4-1 and TRBJ2-5, with TRBD2 matching 12 bases. V was pared by 4 bases and J by 4 bases, with 7 bases of the junction left unmatched. The CDR3 is 16 residues long. Per germline, CDR1 MGHRA and CDR2 YSYEKL.

Turning to this clonotype: With a much larger clone just one base away, this may be a read error. This chain joins TRBV29-1 and TRBJ1-2; D unresolved. Germline V gene sequence: CDR1 SQVTM, CDR2 ANQGSEA. This CDR3 has 12 amino acids. Trimming left V 3 bases short and J 8 bases short, with 13 bases between. CDR3 in DNA: TGCAGCGTTGAGGTGGTGCGGGGAGGCTACACCTTC. Amino acid sequence: CSVEVVRGGYTF.

Remarks on this clonotype: Since a much larger clone is just one base distant, this may be a read error. The genes are TRBV29-1 and TRBJ1-1; 7 bases match TRBD1. The CDR3 extends over 14 amino acids. The V gene's germline CDR1 is SQVTM and CDR2 ANQGSEA. The CDR3 region is CRVEVNRDSTEAFF. The CDR3 nucleotides read TGCAGAGTTGAAGTTAATCGGGACAGCACTGAAGCTTTCTTT.

Comment on this clonotype: A much larger clone lies a single base off, so this may be a read error. The gene calls are TRBV10-2 and TRBJ2-7; the match to TRBD1 covers 9 bases. This CDR3 is 14 amino acids long. Per the germline V gene, CDR1 is WSHSY and CDR2 is SAAADI. The CDR3 nucleotides are TGCACCGCAGGGTTAGGACAGGGGCCTGGAGAGCAGTACTTC. Translation: CTAGLGQGPGEQYF.

Comments on this clonotype: An end of the junction differs from the germline gene, which may be a read error. This rearrangement joins TRBV11-2 to TRBJ2-7; D gene unclear. CDR1 is SGHAT and CDR2 is FQNNGV in the germline V gene. This CDR3 contains 15 residues. Here the CDR3 DNA reads TGTGCCTGCAGAGCTACCGGTGGGTCAGACTACGAGCAGTACTTC. Encoded protein: CACRATGGSDYEQYF.

With respect to this clonotype: Since the CDR3 does not end with the conserved phenylalanine or tryptophan, this likely comes from a read error. The chain is built from TRBV11-2 and TRBJ2-7; 7 bases line up with TRBD2. With V trimmed by 3 bases and J by 1 base, 3 bases remained unmatched. The CDR3 length is 14 residues. CDR1 SGHAT and CDR2 FQNNGV come from the germline V gene. CDR3: CASSFPGGSYEQYS. CDR3 DNA: TGTGCCAGCAGCTTCCCGGGGGGATCCTACGAGCAGTACTCA.

The gene calls are TRBV19 and TRBJ2-7; TRBD1 aligns across 7 bases. With 3 bases clipped from V and 4 bases from J, the junction kept 9 bases outside the gene matches. The CDR3 length is 15 residues. Germline V lookup: CDR1 LNHDA, CDR2 SQIVND (reference sequence). CDR3: CASSIAGTALYEQYF. Written as DNA, the CDR3 is TGTGCCAGTAGTATCGCCGGGACAGCCTTATACGAGCAGTACTTC.

Of note for this clonotype: The junction departs from germline at one end; a sequencing error may be responsible. The chain joins TRBV11-2 to TRBJ2-1; D is uncertain. This CDR3 has 12 amino acids. Germline CDR1 reads SGHAT; CDR2 reads FQNNGV. The CDR3 here is CASSFEFNELFF. DNA for the CDR3: TGTGCTAGCAGCTTCGAGTTCAATGAGCTGTTCTTC.

This clonotype occurred a few times. One junction end disagrees with the germline gene, perhaps due to a read error. The CDR3 DNA reads as TGTGCCAGCAACCAAGAGGCAGGACACGAGCAGTACTTC. This translates into CASNQEAGHEQYF. The chain employs TRBV4-2 and TRBJ2-7; no definite D call. The V gene's germline CDR1 is LGHNA and CDR2 YNFKEQ. The CDR3 consists of 13 residues.

This clonotype has more than one count but fewer than ten. The genes are TRBV12-3 or TRBV12-4 and TRBJ1-1; a weak D match, TRBD1 (5 bases). V was cut by 8 bases and J by 2 bases, with 15 bases left in between. This CDR3 is built from 14 residues. The DNA of the CDR3 is TGTGCCAGCGCCGCTCCGACAGCTAACACTGAAGCTTTCTTT. Translation gives CASAAPTANTEAFF.

This clonotype was seen many times. The chain joins TRBV12-3 or TRBV12-4 to TRBJ1-4, with D unresolved. V was trimmed by 5 bases and J by 1 base, leaving 11 bases between them. CDR3 size: 15 residues. The CDR3 nucleotides are TGTGCCAGCAGTATGAAGAGAAGAACTAATGAAAAACTGTTTTTT. It codes for CASSMKRRTNEKLFF.

This chain connects TRBV6-6 to TRBJ1-5; D call uncertain. The J call may not be correct, given that the DNA end is closer to TRBJ2-3. The CDR3 runs to 16 residues. Germline assignment: CDR1 MNHNY and CDR2 SVGAGI (reference sequence). The CDR3 DNA sequence: TGTGCCAGCAGTTACCTCCGGAACAGTAGCAATCAGCCCCAGTATTTT. It encodes CASSYLRNSSNQPQYF.

The chain uses TRBV12-3 or TRBV12-4 and TRBJ1-5, with D possibly matching TRBD2 (5 bases). The J call could be wrong; TRBJ2-3 is a better fit for the DNA end. The CDR3 has 14 residues. CDR3: CASSLRATNQPQYF. For the CDR3, the DNA is TGTGCCAGCAGTTTGAGGGCCACGAATCAGCCTCAGTATTTT.

The chain combines TRBV6-1 with TRBJ2-5; 7 bases map to TRBD1. The CDR3 is made up of 14 amino acids. V lost 0 bases and J lost 4; bases outside the gene matches: 2. Germline CDR1 and CDR2: MNHNS and SASEGT. CDR3: CASSEAGTVETQYF. DNA for the CDR3: TGTGCCAGCAGTGAAGCCGGGACAGTAGAGACCCAGTACTTC.

Note on this clonotype: One end of the junction varies from germline; a read error may be responsible. This chain links TRBV11-2 with TRBJ2-1; 10 bases are shared with TRBD1. Germline-derived CDR1 and CDR2 are SGHAT and FQNNGV. This CDR3 has 16 amino acids. CDR3 DNA: TGTACCAGCAGCTTAGTGACAGGGGGCCGTTACAATGAGCAATTCTTC. As protein: CTSSLVTGGRYNEQFF.